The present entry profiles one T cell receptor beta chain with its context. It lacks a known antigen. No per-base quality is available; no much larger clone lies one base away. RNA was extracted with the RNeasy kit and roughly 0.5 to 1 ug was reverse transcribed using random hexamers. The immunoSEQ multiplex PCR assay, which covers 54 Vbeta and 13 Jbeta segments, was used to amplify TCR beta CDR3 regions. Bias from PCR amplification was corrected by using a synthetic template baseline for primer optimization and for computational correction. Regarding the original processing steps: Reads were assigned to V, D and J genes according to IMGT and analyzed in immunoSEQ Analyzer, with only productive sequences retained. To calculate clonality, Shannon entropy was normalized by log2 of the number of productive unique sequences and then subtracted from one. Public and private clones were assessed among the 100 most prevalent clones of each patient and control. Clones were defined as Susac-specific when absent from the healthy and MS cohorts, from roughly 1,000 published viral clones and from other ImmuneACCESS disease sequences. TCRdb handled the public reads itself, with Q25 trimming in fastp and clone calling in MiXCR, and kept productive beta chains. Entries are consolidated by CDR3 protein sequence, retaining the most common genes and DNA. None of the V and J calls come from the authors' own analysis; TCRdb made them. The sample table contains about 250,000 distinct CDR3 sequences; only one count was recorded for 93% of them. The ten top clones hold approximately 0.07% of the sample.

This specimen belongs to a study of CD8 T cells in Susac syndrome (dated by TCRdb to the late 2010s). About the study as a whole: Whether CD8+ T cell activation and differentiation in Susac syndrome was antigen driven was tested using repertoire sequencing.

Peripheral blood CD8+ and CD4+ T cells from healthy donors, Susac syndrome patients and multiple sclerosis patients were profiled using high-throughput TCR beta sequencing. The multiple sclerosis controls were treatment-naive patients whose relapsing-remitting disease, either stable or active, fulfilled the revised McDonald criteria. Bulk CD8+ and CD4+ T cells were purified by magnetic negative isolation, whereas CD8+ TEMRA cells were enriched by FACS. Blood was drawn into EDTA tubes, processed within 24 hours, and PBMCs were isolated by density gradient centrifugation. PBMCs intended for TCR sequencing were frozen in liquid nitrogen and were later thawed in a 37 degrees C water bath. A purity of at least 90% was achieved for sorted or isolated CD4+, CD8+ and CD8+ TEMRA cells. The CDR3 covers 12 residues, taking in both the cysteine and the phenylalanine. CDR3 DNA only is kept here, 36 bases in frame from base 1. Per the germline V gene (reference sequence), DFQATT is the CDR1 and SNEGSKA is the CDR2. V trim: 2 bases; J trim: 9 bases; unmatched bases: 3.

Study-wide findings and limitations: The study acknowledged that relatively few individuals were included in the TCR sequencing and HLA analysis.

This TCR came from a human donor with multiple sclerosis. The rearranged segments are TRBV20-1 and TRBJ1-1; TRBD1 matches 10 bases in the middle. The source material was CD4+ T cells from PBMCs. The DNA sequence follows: TGCAGTGCTAGATCTGACAGGGGGCAAGCTTTCTTT. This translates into CSARSDRGQAFF.